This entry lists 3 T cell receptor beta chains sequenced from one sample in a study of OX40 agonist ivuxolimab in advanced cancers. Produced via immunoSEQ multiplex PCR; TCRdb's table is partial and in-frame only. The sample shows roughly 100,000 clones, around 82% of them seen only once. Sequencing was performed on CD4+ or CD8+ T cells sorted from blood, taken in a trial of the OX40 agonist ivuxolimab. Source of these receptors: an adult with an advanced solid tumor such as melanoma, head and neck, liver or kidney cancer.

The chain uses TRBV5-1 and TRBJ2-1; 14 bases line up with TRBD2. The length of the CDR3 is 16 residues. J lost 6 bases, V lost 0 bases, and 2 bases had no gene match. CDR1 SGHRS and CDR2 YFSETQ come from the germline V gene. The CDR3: CASSLAGLAGVNEQFF. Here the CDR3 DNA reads TGCGCCAGCAGCTTGGCGGGACTAGCGGGAGTCAATGAGCAGTTCTTC. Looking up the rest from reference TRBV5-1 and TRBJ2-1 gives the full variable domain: KAGVTQTPRYLIKTRGQQVTLSCSPISGHRSVSWYQQTPGQGLQFLFEYFSETQRNKGNFPGRFSGRQFSNSRSEMNVSTLELGDSALYLCASSLAGLAGVNEQFFGPGTRLTVL.

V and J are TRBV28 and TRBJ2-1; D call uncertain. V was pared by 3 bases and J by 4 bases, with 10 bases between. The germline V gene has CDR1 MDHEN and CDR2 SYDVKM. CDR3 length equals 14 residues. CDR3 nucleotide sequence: TGTGCCAGCAGTTTTACTACCTTATACAATGAGCAGTTCTTC. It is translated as CASSFTTLYNEQFF.

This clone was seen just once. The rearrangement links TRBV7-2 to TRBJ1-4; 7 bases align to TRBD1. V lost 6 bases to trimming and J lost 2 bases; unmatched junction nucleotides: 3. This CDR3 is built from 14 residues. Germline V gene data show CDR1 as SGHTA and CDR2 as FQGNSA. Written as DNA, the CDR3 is TGTGCCAGCAGACCGACAGGGACTAATGAAAAACTGTTTTTT. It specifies CASRPTGTNEKLFF.